These 14 T cell receptor beta chains share one sample of origin, sequenced in a study of cytomegalovirus exposure and HLA in healthy donors. Assay: immunoSEQ multiplex PCR; the TCRdb copy retains only in-frame clones and omits some. The sample consists of roughly 280,000 clones, 86% of them appearing once. The sequenced sample was PBMCs. These receptors were obtained from a woman aged 18-29 years in good health and CMV-seronegative.

This clone was found once. The V gene is TRBV6-6, the J gene TRBJ2-7; a weak D match, TRBD2 (5 bases). The CDR3 contains 14 residues. The V end lost 1 base, the J end lost 2 bases, and 9 bases lay between the germline ends. The germline V gene encodes CDR1 MNHNY and CDR2 SVGAGI (reference sequence). As DNA, the CDR3 is TGTGCCAGCAGTTACTTTGAGGGAACCTACGAGCAGTACTTC. The encoded protein is CASSYFEGTYEQYF.

In this sample, this clone turned up once. The chain links TRBV2 to TRBJ2-7, with unresolved D. This CDR3 contains 13 residues. Germline V gives CDR1 SNHLY, CDR2 FYNNEI. Trimming took 3 bases from V and 8 from J, leaving 14 bases between them. This chain's CDR3 is CASSEVRFGKQYF. The CDR3 nucleotides read TGTGCCAGCAGTGAGGTCAGGTTCGGCAAGCAGTACTTC.

The rearrangement joins TRBV5-6 to TRBJ1-2; TRBD1 matches at 7 bases. CDR1 is SGHDT, CDR2 YYEEEE, per germline. V dropped 5 bases and J dropped 5; count of bases not matched to a gene: 12. The CDR3 sequence is 15 residues long. CDR3 loop: CASSAGTVTRYGYTF. The DNA for the CDR3 is TGTGCCAGCAGTGCAGGGACAGTCACCCGGTATGGCTACACCTTC.

The chain has TRBV7-6 and TRBJ2-5; D uncertain. V was trimmed by 3 bases and J by 5 bases, leaving 7 bases between them. Per germline, CDR1 SGHVS and CDR2 FNYEAQ. The CDR3 length is 12 residues. The CDR3 protein is CASSFFVETQYF. Written as DNA, the CDR3 is TGTGCCAGCAGCTTCTTCGTGGAGACCCAGTACTTC.

This chain joins TRBV10-2 and TRBJ1-2; D not certain. The CDR3 sequence is 15 residues long. Germline V CDR1 and CDR2: WSHSY, SAAADI. V lost 4 bases to trimming and J lost 5 bases, with 17 bases between them. CDR3 region: CASSGGYGPGYGYTF. The CDR3 region has the DNA TGCGCCAGCAGTGGGGGATATGGCCCGGGGTATGGCTACACCTTC.

Only one count was recorded for this clone. The CDR3 protein is CASSSRLAGLSYEQYF. The DNA for the CDR3 is TGTGCCAGCAGCTCTAGGCTAGCGGGCCTCTCCTACGAGCAGTACTTC. The chain links TRBV7-2 to TRBJ2-7; 8 nucleotides agree with TRBD2. Germline loops: CDR1 SGHTA, CDR2 FQGNSA. J lost 0 bases, V lost 4 bases, and 8 bases had no gene match. The CDR3 sequence is 16 residues long.

This chain joins TRBV29-1 and TRBJ1-1, with a weak D call TRBD1 (6 bases). Germline CDR1 SQVTM, CDR2 ANQGSEA. The CDR3 is made up of 14 amino acids. V was trimmed by 5 bases and J by 6 bases, leaving 19 bases between them. The CDR3 nucleotides are TGCAGCGTTAGGGGGTTGAACCCTGCCGCTGAAGCTTTCTTT. Residues: CSVRGLNPAAEAFF. The full variable domain, completed using reference TRBV29-1 and TRBJ1-1, is SAVISQKPSRDICQRGTSLTIQCQVDSQVTMMFWYRQQPGQSLTLIATANQGSEATYESGFVIDKFPISRPNLTFSTLTVSNMSPEDSSIYLCSVRGLNPAAEAFFGQGTRLTVV.

The chain couples TRBV7-6 to TRBJ1-4, with D perhaps matching TRBD1 (6 bases). The CDR3 is 17 residues long. Trimming removed 6 bases from V and 7 bases from J, with 24 bases in between. Germline V gene sequence: CDR1 SGHVS, CDR2 FNYEAQ. The DNA for the CDR3 is TGTGCCAGCAGTCAAACAGCACAGCAGGGGAGGGGTGAAAAACTGTTTTTT. It is translated as CASSQTAQQGRGEKLFF. Full variable domain (rest looked up from reference TRBV7-6 and TRBJ1-4): GAGVSQSPRYKVTKRGQDVALRCDPISGHVSLYWYRQALGQGPEFLTYFNYEAQQDKSGLPNDRFSAERPEGSISTLTIQRTEQRDSAMYRCASSQTAQQGRGEKLFFGSGTQLSVL.

The sample holds a few counts of this clone. This chain uses TRBV5-4 with TRBJ1-1; TRBD1 aligns across 8 bases. The length of the CDR3 is 13 residues. Looked up from germline, CDR1 is SGHNT and CDR2 is YYREEE (reference sequence). Trimming cost V 0 bases and J 6 bases; bases outside gene matches: 1. CDR3 DNA sequence: TGTGCCAGCAGCTTGGGGACAGGGCCTGAAGCTTTCTTT. It yields the protein CASSLGTGPEAFF. Based on the CDR3 plus reference TRBV5-4 and TRBJ1-1, the full variable domain is ETGVTQSPTHLIKTRGQQVTLRCSSQSGHNTVSWYQQALGQGPQFIFQYYREEENGRGNFPPRFSGLQFPNYSSELNVNALELDDSALYLCASSLGTGPEAFFGQGTRLTVV.

The rearrangement uses TRBV4-3 and TRBJ1-2, with TRBD1 matching over 7 bases. Germline CDR1 is LGHNA and CDR2 is YSLEER. CDR3 length: 13 residues. V lost 4 bases and J lost 4; bases outside the gene matches: 3. The CDR3 coding sequence is TGCGCCAGCAGCCCGGGACAGACCTATGGCTACACCTTC. It is translated as CASSPGQTYGYTF.

V gene TRBV5-1 combines with J gene TRBJ1-4; a weak D match, TRBD1 (5 bases). Germline V gene sequence: CDR1 SGHRS, CDR2 YFSETQ. The CDR3 spans 16 residues. V dropped 0 bases and J dropped 8 bases, with 17 bases sitting between them. DNA of the CDR3: TGCGCCAGCAGCTTGGAAAATCAAGGGGCCGGGGAAAAACTGTTTTTT. This gives the protein CASSLENQGAGEKLFF.

The V gene is TRBV5-6, the J gene TRBJ2-3; the D gene is possibly TRBD1 (6 bases). The CDR3 consists of 13 residues. V was pared by 0 bases and J by 9 bases, with 11 bases between. Germline V CDR1 and CDR2: SGHDT, YYEEEE. CDR3 loop: CASSLGTAYTQYF. The CDR3 DNA is TGTGCCAGCAGCTTGGGGACAGCATACACGCAGTATTTT.

The J gene is TRBJ2-5, the V gene TRBV4-3; TRBD1 might be the D (7 bases). The CDR3 contains 13 residues. Germline V lookup: CDR1 LGHNA, CDR2 YSLEER. CDR3 nucleotide sequence: TGCGCAGGGGGCAGGGGGAGGCAAGAGACCCAGTACTTC. This codes for CAGGRGRQETQYF.

The chain is built from TRBV9 and TRBJ2-2; TRBD1 matches at 8 bases. Germline V gene data show CDR1 as SGDLS and CDR2 as YYNGEE. The CDR3 consists of 17 residues. V lost 5 bases, J lost 1 base, and 10 bases stayed unmatched. The CDR3 DNA follows: TGTGCCAGCAGTGTCCGGAAGACAGGGGAGAACACCGGGGAGCTGTTTTTT. Protein sequence: CASSVRKTGENTGELFF.